This entry concerns a single TCR beta chain. The multiple sclerosis controls were treatment-naive patients affected by stable or active relapsing-remitting disease. These data are taken from a study of CD8 T cells in Susac syndrome. CDR3 length equals 13 residues. Germline-derived CDR1 and CDR2 are GTSNPN and SVGIG (reference sequence). The V end lost 1 base, the J end lost 0 bases, and 7 bases lay between the germline ends. RNA totalling about 0.45 to 1 ug underwent reverse transcription with random hexamers. MiXCR was run by TCRdb on the immunoSEQ multiplex PCR reads, yielding one entry per CDR3 protein. The data hold 150,000 or so distinct CDR3 sequences, with less than 97% observed a single time.

The origin of this receptor is a human donor with multiple sclerosis. Sample: CD8+ T cells from PBMCs. This chain connects TRBV30 to TRBJ2-7; D is uncertain. CDR3 loop: CAWSGTASYEQYF. CDR3 sequence (DNA): TGTGCCTGGAGTGGAACCGCCTCCTACGAGCAGTACTTC.